Listed here is a single T cell receptor beta chain. This record belongs to a study of cytomegalovirus exposure and HLA in healthy donors. Produced via immunoSEQ multiplex PCR; TCRdb's table is partial and in-frame only. The sample holds some 140,000 clones, 84% seen once. Separate from the roughly 670-subject first cohort, the approximately 120-subject validation cohort was the one that the donors belonged to. This CDR3 region has 16 residues. CDR1 is MGHDK, CDR2 SYGVNS, per germline. V dropped 3 bases and J dropped 2; count of bases not matched to a gene: 6. The genes are TRBV25-1 and TRBJ1-5; 8 nucleotides agree with TRBD1. The source of this sequence is a woman in her thirties in good health and CMV-seronegative. The specimen sequenced was PBMCs. The CDR3 DNA reads TGTGCCAGCAGTGAGTCCGGACAGGGACGCAATCAGCCCCAGCATTTT. This translates into CASSESGQGRNQPQHF.